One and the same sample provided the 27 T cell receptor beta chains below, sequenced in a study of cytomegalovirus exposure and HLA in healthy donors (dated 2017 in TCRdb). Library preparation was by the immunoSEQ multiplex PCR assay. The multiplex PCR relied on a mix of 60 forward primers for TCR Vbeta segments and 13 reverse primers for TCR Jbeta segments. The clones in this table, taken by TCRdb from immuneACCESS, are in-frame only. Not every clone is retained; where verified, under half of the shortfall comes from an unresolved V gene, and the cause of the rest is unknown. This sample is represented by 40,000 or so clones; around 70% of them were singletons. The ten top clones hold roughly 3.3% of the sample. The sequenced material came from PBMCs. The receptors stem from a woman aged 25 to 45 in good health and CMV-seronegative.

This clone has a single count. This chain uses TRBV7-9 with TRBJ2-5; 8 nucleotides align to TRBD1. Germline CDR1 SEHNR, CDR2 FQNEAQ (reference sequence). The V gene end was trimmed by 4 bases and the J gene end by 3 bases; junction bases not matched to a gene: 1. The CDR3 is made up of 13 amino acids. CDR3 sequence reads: CASSWTGKETQYF. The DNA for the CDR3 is TGTGCCAGCAGCTGGACAGGGAAAGAGACCCAGTACTTC.

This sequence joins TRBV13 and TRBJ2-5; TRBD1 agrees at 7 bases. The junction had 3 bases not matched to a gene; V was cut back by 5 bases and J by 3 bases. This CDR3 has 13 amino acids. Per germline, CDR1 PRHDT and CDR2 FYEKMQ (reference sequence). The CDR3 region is CASSLTGEETQYF. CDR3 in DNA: TGTGCCAGCAGCCTAACAGGGGAAGAGACCCAGTACTTC.

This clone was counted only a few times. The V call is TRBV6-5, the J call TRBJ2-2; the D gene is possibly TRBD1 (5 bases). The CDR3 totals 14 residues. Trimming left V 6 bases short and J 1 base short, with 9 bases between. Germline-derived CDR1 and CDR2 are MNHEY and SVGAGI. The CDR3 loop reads CASSLTGNTGELFF. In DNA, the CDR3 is TGTGCCAGCAGCTTAACAGGGAACACCGGGGAGCTGTTTTTT.

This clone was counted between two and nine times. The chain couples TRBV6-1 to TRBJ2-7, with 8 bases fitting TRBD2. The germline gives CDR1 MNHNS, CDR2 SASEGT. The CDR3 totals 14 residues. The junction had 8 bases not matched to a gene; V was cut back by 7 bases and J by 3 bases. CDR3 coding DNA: TGTGCCAGCAACTCCGGAGCGGGGGTCTACGAGCAGTACTTC. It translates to CASNSGAGVYEQYF.

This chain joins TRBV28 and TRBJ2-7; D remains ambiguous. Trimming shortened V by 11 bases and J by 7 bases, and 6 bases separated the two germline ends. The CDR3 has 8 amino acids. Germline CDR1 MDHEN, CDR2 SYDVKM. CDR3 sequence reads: CAAGEQYF. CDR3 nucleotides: TGTGCCGCCGGGGAGCAGTACTTC.

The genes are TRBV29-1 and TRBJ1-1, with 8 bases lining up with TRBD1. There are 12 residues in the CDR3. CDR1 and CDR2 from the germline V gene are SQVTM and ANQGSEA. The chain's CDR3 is CRGDRTNTEAFF. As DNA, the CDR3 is TGCAGGGGGGACAGGACAAACACTGAAGCTTTCTTT.

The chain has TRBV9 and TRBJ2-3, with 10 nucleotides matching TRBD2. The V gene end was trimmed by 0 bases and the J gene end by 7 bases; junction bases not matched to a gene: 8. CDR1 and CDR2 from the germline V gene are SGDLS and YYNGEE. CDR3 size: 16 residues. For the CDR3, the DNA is TGTGCCAGCAGCGTAGGGAGCGGGGGGGCTTCATATACGCAGTATTTT. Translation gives CASSVGSGGASYTQYF.

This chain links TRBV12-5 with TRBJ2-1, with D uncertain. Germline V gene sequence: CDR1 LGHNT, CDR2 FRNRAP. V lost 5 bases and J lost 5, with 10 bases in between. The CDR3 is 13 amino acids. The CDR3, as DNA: TGTGCTAGTGGTCTTGACTTAAACAATGAGCAGTTCTTC. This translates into CASGLDLNNEQFF. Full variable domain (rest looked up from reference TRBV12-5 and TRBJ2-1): DARVTQTPRHKVTEMGQEVTMRCQPILGHNTVFWYRQTMMQGLELLAYFRNRAPLDDSGMPKDRFSAEMPDATLATLKIQPSEPRDSAVYFCASGLDLNNEQFFGPGTRLTVL.

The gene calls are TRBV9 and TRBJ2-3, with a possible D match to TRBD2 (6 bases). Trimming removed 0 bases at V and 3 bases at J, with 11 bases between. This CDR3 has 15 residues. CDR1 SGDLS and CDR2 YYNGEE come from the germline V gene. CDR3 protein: CASSVAGGETDTQYF. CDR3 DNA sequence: TGTGCCAGCAGCGTAGCGGGCGGGGAGACAGATACGCAGTATTTT. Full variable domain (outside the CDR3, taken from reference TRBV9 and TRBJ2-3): DSGVTQTPKHLITATGQRVTLRCSPRSGDLSVYWYQQSLDQGLQFLIQYYNGEERAKGNILERFSAQQFPDLHSELNLSSLELGDSALYFCASSVAGGETDTQYFGPGTRLTVL.

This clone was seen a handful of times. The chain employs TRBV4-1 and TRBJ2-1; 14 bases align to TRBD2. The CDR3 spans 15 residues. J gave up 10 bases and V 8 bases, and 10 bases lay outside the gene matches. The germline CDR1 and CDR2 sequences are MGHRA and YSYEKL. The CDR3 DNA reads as TGCGCCAGCGGCCCGGGACTAGCGGGAGTCCTGGAGCAGTTCTTC. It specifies CASGPGLAGVLEQFF.

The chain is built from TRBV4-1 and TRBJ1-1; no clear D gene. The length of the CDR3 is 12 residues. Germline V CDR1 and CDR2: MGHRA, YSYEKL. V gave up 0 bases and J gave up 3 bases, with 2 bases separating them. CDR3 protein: CASSQDDTEAFF. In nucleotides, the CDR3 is TGCGCCAGCAGCCAAGACGACACTGAAGCTTTCTTT.

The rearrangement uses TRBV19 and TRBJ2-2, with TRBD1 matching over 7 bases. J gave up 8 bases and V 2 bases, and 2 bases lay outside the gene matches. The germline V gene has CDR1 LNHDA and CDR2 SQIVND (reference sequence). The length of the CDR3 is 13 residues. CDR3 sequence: CASSIKGAGELFF. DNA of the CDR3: TGTGCCAGTAGTATAAAGGGGGCTGGGGAGCTGTTTTTT.

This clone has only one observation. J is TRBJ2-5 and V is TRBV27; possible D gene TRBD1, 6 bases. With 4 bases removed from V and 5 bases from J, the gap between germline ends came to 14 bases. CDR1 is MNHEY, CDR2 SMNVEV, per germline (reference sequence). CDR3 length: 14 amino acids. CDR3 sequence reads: CASSWGQGMETQYF. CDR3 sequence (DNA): TGTGCCAGCAGTTGGGGACAAGGCATGGAGACCCAGTACTTC.

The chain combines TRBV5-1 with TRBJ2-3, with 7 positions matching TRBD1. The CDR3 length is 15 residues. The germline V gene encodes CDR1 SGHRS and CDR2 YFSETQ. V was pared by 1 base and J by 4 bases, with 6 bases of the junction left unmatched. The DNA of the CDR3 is TGCGCCAGCAGCTTGCGAGGGGGCACCCCAGATACGCAGTATTTT. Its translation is CASSLRGGTPDTQYF. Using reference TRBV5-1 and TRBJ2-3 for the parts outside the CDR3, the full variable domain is KAGVTQTPRYLIKTRGQQVTLSCSPISGHRSVSWYQQTPGQGLQFLFEYFSETQRNKGNFPGRFSGRQFSNSRSEMNVSTLELGDSALYLCASSLRGGTPDTQYFGPGTRLTVL.

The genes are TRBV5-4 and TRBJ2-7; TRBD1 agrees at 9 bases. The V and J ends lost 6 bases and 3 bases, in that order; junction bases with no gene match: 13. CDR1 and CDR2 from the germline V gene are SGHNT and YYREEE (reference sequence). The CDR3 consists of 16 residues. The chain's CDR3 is CASTTGTGHNYYEQYF. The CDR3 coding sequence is TGTGCCAGCACAACGGGGACAGGGCATAACTACTACGAGCAGTACTTC.

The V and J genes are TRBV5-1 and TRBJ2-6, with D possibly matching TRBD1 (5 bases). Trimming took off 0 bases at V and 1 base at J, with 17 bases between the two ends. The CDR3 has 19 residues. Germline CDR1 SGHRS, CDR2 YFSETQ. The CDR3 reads CASSLVPGFYSSGANVLTF. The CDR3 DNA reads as TGCGCCAGCAGCTTGGTACCAGGGTTTTACTCATCTGGGGCCAACGTCCTGACTTTC.

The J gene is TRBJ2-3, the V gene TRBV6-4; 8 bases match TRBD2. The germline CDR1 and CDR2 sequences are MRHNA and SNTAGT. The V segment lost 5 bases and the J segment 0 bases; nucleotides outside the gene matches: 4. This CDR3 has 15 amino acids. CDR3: CASSISSGSTDTQYF. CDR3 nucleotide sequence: TGTGCCAGCAGTATCTCTAGCGGGAGCACAGATACGCAGTATTTT.

CDR3 bases: TGCACCAGCAGCCAAGGAGGTAAGGTGAGCGGGGGGGCGACAGATACGCAGTATTTT. Translation gives CTSSQGGKVSGGATDTQYF. The J gene is TRBJ2-3, the V gene TRBV1; the listed D gene, TRBD2, was not tested against the DNA. TRBV1 is assigned pseudogene status. This CDR3 has 19 amino acids.

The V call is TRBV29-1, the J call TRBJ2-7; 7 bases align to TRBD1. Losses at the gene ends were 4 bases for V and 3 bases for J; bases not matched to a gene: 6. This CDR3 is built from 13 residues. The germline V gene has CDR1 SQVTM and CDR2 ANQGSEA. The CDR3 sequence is CSVARQGNYEQYF. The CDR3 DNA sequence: TGCAGCGTTGCGAGACAGGGAAACTACGAGCAGTACTTC.

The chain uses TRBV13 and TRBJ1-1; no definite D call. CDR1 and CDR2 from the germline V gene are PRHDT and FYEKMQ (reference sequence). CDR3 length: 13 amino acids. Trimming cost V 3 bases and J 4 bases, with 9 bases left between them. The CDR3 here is CASSFTGFTEAFF. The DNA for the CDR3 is TGTGCCAGCAGCTTTACGGGGTTCACTGAAGCTTTCTTT.

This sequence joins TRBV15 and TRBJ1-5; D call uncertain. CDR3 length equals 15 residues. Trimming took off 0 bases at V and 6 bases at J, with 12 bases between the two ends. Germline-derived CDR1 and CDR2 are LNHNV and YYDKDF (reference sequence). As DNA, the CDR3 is TGTGCCACCAGCAGAGATGCGGTCTTGAGTCAGCCCCAGCATTTT. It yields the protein CATSRDAVLSQPQHF.

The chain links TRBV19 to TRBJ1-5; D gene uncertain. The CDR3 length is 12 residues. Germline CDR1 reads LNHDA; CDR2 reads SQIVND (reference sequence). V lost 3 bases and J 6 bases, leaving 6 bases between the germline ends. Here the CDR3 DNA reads TGTGCCAGTAGTATTGGAGGTCAGCCCCAGCATTTT. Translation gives CASSIGGQPQHF.

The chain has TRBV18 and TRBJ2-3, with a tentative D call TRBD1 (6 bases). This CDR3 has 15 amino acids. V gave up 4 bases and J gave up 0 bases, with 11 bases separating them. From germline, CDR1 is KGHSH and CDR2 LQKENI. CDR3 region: CASSLDRFSTDTQYF. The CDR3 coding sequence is TGTGCCAGCTCACTAGACAGGTTTAGCACAGATACGCAGTATTTT.

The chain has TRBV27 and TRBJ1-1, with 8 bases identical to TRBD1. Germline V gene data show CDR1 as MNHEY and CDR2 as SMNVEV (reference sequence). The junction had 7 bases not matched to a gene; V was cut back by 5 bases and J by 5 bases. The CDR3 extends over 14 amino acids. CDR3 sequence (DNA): TGTGCCAGCAGTCATCAGGGGGCTAGGACTGAAGCTTTCTTT. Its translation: CASSHQGARTEAFF.

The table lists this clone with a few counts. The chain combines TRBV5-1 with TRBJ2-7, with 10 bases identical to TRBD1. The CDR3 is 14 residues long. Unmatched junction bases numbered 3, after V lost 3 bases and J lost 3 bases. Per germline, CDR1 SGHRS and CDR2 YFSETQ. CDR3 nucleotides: TGCGCCAGCAGCTGGACAGGGGGTGGCTACGAGCAGTACTTC. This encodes CASSWTGGGYEQYF.

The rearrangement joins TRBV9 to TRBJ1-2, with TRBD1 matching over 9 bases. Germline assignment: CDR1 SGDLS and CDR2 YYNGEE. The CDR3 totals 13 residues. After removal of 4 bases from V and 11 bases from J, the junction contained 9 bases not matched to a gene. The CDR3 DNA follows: TGTGCCAGCAGCCCGAGGGGACAGGGTATTTACACCTTC. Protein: CASSPRGQGIYTF.

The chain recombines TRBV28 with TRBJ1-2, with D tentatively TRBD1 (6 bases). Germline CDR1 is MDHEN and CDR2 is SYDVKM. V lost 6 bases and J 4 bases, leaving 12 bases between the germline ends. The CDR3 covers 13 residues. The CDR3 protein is CASSLGQLYGYTF. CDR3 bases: TGTGCCAGCAGCTTAGGACAGCTCTATGGCTACACCTTC.